This T cell receptor (beta chain) was documented in a study of blood T cell repertoires in COVID-19. The overall study: The United States, Italy and Spain supplied acute and convalescent COVID-19 samples. PBMCs, B-cell-depleted T cells, or T cells provided the cDNA or gDNA that made up the material.

Germline loops: CDR1 SEHNR, CDR2 FQNEAQ (reference sequence). This CDR3 has 13 residues. After removal of 4 bases from V and 3 bases from J, the junction contained 3 bases not matched to a gene. Original processing notes: Using reference gene primer amplification, nucleated cell counts were estimated. Measured with immunoSEQ multiplex PCR; TCRdb has only the in-frame clones, and not every one. V and J calls and clone size are those listed in that table; D and trimming were worked out from the DNA. The table includes about 20,000 clones, around 74% detected once. This clone has just one count. The TCR sequence derives from a man older than 75 with acute or convalescent COVID-19. The specimen sequenced was peripheral blood. V and J are TRBV7-9 and TRBJ2-7, with 7 bases lining up with TRBD1. In nucleotides, the CDR3 is TGTGCCAGCAGCTCTACAGGGGTCTACGAGCAGTACTTC. It yields the protein CASSSTGVYEQYF.